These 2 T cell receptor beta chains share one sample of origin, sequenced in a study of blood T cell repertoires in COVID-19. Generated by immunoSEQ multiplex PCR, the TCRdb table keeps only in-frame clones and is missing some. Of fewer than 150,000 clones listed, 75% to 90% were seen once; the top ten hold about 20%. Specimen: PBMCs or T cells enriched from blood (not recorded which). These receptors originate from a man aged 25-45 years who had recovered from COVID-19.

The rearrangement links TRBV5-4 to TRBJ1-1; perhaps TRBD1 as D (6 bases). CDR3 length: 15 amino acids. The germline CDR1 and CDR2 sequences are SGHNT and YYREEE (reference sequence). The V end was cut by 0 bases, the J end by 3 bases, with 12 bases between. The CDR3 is CASSLASGGHTEAFF. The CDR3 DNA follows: TGTGCCAGCAGCTTGGCCTCGGGGGGGCACACTGAAGCTTTCTTT.

CDR3 coding DNA: TGTGCCAGCAGCCCGGACGGAGACAGTACACTGAATGGCTACACCTTC. Encoded protein: CASSPDGDSTLNGYTF. The V gene is TRBV7-9, the J gene TRBJ1-2; the D gene is possibly TRBD1 (5 bases). Trimming cost V 5 bases and J 6 bases, with 22 bases left between them. The germline gives CDR1 SEHNR, CDR2 FQNEAQ (reference sequence). This CDR3 region has 16 residues.